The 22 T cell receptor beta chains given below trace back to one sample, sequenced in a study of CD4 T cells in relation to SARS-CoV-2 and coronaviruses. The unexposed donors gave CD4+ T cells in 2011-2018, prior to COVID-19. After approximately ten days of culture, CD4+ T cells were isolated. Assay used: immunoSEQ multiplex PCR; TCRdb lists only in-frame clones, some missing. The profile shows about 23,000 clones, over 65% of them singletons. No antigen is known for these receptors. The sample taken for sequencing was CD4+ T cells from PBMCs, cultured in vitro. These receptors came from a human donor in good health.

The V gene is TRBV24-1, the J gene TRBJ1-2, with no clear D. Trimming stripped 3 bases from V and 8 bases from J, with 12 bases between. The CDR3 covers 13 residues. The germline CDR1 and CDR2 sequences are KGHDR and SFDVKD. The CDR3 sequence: CATSDDTNWGYTF. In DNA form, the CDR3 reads TGTGCCACCAGTGATGATACAAATTGGGGCTACACCTTC.

This chain's CDR3 is CASSLETFTDTQYF. CDR3 nucleotides: TGTGCCAGCAGCTTAGAGACTTTCACAGATACGCAGTATTTT. The chain links TRBV11-1 to TRBJ2-3; the D is unclear. The CDR3 spans 14 residues. The ends were cut back, 1 base at V and 2 bases at J, with 7 bases in the middle. The V gene's germline CDR1 is SGHAT and CDR2 FQDESV (reference sequence). Drawing the rest from reference TRBV11-1 and TRBJ2-3, the complete variable domain is EAEVAQSPRYKITEKSQAVAFWCDPISGHATLYWYRQILGQGPELLVQFQDESVVDDSQLPKDRFSAERLKGVDSTLKIQPAELGDSAMYLCASSLETFTDTQYFGPGTRLTVL.

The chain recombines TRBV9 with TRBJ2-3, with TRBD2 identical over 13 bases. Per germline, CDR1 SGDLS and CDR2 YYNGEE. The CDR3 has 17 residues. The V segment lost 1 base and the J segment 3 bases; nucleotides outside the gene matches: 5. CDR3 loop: CASSVRTSGSMTDTQYF. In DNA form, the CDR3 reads TGTGCCAGCAGCGTAAGGACTAGCGGGAGTATGACAGATACGCAGTATTTT.

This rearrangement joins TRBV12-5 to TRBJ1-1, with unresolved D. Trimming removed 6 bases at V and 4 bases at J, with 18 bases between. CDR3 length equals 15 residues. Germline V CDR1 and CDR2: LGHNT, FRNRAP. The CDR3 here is CASGNYFKVGTEAFF. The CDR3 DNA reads TGTGCTAGTGGGAATTACTTTAAAGTCGGCACTGAAGCTTTCTTT.

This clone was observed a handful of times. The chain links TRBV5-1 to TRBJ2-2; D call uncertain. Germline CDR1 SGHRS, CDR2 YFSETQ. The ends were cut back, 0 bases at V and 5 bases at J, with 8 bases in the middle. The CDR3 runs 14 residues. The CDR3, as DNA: TGCGCCAGCAGCTTGGTAGGCCGAACCGGGGAGCTGTTTTTT. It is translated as CASSLVGRTGELFF.

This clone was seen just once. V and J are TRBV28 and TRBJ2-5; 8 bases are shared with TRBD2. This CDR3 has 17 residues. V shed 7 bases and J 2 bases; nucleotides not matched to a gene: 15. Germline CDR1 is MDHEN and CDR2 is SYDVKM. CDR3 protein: CASNSPHSGNQQETQYF. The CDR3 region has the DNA TGTGCCAGCAATTCCCCACATAGCGGGAACCAACAAGAGACCCAGTACTTC.

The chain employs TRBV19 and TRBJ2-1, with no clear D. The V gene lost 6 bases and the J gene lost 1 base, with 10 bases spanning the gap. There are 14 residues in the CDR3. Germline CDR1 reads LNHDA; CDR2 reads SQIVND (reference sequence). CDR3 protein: CASSRQVSYNEQFF. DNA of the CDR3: TGTGCCAGTAGCCGACAAGTATCCTACAATGAGCAGTTCTTC. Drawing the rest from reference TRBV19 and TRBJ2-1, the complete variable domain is DGGITQSPKYLFRKEGQNVTLSCEQNLNHDAMYWYRQDPGQGLRLIYYSQIVNDFQKGDIAEGYSVSREKKESFPLTVTSAQKNPTAFYLCASSRQVSYNEQFFGPGTRLTVL.

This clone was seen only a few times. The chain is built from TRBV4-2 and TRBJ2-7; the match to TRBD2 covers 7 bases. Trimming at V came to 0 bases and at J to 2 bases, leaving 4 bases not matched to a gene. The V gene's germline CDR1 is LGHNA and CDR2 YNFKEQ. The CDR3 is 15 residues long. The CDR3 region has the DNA TGTGCCAGCAGCCAAGACCTAGCGGTCGCCTACGAGCAGTACTTC. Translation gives CASSQDLAVAYEQYF.

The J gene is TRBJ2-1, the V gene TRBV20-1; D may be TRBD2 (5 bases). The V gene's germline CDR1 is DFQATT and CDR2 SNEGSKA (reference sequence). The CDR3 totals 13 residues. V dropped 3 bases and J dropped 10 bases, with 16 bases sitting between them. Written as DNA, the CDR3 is TGCAGTGCTAGTAAGCCTAGCTTCCAGGAGCAGTTCTTC. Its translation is CSASKPSFQEQFF.

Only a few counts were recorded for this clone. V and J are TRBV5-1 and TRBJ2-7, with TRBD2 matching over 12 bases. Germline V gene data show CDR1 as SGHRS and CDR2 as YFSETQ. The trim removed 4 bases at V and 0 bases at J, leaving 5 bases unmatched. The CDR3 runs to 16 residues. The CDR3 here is CASSVSTSGSSYEQYF. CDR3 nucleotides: TGCGCCAGCAGCGTATCGACTAGCGGGAGCTCCTACGAGCAGTACTTC.

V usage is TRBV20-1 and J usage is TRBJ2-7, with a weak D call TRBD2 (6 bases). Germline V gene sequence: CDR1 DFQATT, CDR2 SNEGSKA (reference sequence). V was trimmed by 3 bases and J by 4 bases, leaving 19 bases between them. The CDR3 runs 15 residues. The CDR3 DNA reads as TGCAGTGCTAGTTCCCCGACTAGGGGTGCGTACGAGCAGTACTTC. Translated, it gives CSASSPTRGAYEQYF.

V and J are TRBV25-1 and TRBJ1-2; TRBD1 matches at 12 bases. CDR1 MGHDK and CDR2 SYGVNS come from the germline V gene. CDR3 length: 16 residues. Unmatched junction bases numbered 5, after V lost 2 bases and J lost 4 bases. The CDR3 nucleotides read TGTGCCAGCAGTGAAGGCGGGACAGGGGGCCCCTATGGCTACACCTTC. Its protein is CASSEGGTGGPYGYTF.

The CDR3 DNA reads as TGTGCCAGCAGCCCCCTGACCAGAGGAGAGACCCAGTACTTC. Protein sequence: CASSPLTRGETQYF. This chain uses TRBV21-1 with TRBJ2-5; the table's D gene call, TRBD2, was not cross checked with the DNA. TRBV21-1 is a pseudogene segment. This CDR3 region has 14 residues.

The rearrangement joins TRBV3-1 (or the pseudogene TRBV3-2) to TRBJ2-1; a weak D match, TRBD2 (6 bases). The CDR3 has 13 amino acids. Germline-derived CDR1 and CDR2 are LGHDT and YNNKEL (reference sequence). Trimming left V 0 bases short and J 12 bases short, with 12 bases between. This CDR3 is CASSQDRLGRQFF. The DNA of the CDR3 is TGTGCCAGCAGCCAAGATCGACTAGGACGGCAGTTCTTC.

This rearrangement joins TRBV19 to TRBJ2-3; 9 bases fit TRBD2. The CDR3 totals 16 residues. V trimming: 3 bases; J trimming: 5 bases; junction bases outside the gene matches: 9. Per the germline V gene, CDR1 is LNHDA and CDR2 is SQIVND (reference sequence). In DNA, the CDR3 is TGTGCCAGTAGTATTATCAGGCGGGAGGGTAGAGATACGCAGTATTTT. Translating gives CASSIIRREGRDTQYF.

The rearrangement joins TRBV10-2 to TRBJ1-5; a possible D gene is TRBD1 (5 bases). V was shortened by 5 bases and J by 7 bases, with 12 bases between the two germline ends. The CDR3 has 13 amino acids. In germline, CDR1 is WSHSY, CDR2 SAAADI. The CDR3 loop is CASSPTAKQPQHF. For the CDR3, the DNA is TGCGCCAGCAGTCCGACAGCTAAACAGCCCCAGCATTTT.

The CDR3, as DNA: TGTGCCAGCAGTGAAATCGGGTTCGGGGTACCTGAAGCTTTCTTT. Its protein is CASSEIGFGVPEAFF. The J gene is TRBJ1-1, the V gene TRBV2, with D unresolved. CDR1 and CDR2 from the germline V gene are SNHLY and FYNNEI. The CDR3 sequence is 15 residues long. The V end was cut by 2 bases, the J end by 6 bases, with 16 bases between.

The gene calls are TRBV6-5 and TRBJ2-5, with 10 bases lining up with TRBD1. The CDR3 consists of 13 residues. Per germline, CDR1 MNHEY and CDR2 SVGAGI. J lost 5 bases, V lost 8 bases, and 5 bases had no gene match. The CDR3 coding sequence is TGTGCCAGCCGACAGGGGGCGGCGGAGACCCAGTACTTC. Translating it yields CASRQGAAETQYF.

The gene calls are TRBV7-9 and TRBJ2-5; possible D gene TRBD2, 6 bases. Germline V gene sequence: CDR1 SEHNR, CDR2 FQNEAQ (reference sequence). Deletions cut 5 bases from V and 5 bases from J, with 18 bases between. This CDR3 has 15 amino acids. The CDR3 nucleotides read TGTGCCAGCAGCGGTCCTCGACTAGAGCTGGAGACCCAGTACTTC. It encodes CASSGPRLELETQYF.

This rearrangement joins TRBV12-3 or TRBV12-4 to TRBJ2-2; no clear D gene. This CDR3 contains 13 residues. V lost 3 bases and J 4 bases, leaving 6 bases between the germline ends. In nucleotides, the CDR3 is TGTGCCAGCAGTTTGGCAGGCACCGGGGAGCTGTTTTTT. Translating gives CASSLAGTGELFF.

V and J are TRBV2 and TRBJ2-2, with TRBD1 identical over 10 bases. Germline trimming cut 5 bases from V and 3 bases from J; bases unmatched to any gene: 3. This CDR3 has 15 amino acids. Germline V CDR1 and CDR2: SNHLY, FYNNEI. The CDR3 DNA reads TGTGCCAGCAGTTTCGGGACAGGGGACACCGGGGAGCTGTTTTTT. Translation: CASSFGTGDTGELFF.

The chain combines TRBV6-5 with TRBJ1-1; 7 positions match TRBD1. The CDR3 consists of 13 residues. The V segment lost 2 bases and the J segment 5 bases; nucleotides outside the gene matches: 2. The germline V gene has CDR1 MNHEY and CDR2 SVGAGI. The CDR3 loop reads CASSYKGATEAFF. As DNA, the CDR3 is TGTGCCAGCAGTTACAAGGGGGCGACTGAAGCTTTCTTT.